One and the same sample provided the 9 T cell receptor beta chains below, sequenced in a study of naive and memory T cell subsets. An equimolar mix of two oligonucleotides served as the beta constant-region primer for TRBC1 and TRBC2. TCRdb reprocessed the UMI-ligation and nested PCR reads with MiXCR, giving one entry per CDR3 protein. The table lists 81,000 or so distinct CDR3 sequences, 5.5% to 8.5% of them singletons, with over 1.5% in the top ten. Sequencing was performed on central memory CD4+ T cells from blood. The receptors were sampled from a human donor in good health.

A few counts support this clonotype. The V gene is TRBV2, the J gene TRBJ2-7; perhaps TRBD1 as D (6 bases). The germline V gene encodes CDR1 SNHLY and CDR2 FYNNEI. V was cut by 7 bases and J by 4 bases, with 14 bases left in between. CDR3 length: 13 amino acids. The CDR3 DNA reads as TGTGCCAGCATGAGGGGGACGGGTTACGAGCAGTACTTC. Its translation: CASMRGTGYEQYF.

This clonotype has more than one count but fewer than ten. The V gene is TRBV29-1, the J gene TRBJ1-2; TRBD1 is a possible D gene (5 bases). CDR1 and CDR2 from the germline V gene are SQVTM and ANQGSEA. V dropped 4 bases and J dropped 5 bases, with 11 bases sitting between them. CDR3 length: 12 amino acids. CDR3 protein: CSVVDRSYGYTF. DNA for the CDR3: TGCAGCGTTGTCGACAGATCGTATGGCTACACCTTC.

Comments on this clonotype: Possible read error: a much larger clone is one base away. The chain uses TRBV6-2 or TRBV6-3 and TRBJ1-2, with D possibly matching TRBD1 (5 bases). The CDR3 has 14 amino acids. Germline CDR1 MNHEY, CDR2 SVGEGT. The CDR3 is CASSYTQGSDGYNF. CDR3 sequence (DNA): TGTGCCAGCAGTTACACTCAGGGTTCGGATGGCTACAACTTC.

This clonotype was picked up many times. The V call is TRBV6-1, the J call TRBJ2-7; either TRBD1 or TRBD2 may supply D (6 bases each). Germline CDR1 MNHNS, CDR2 SASEGT. V lost 4 bases, J lost 3 bases, and 16 bases lay in between. The CDR3 consists of 15 residues. CDR3 bases: TGTGCCAGCAGTGCCGAGGGGGGCCGGATCTACGAGCAGTACTTC. This sequence encodes CASSAEGGRIYEQYF.

The sample holds many counts of this clonotype. The V and J genes are TRBV3-1 and TRBJ1-5; no reliable D call. There are 16 residues in the CDR3. The germline V and J ends were trimmed by 4 bases and 1 base, with 14 bases remaining between them. Germline values: CDR1 LGHDT, CDR2 YNNKEL (reference sequence). The CDR3 DNA reads as TGTGCCAGCAGCCCGGCACAGCCCGGGAGCAATCAGCCCCAGCATTTT. Translated, it gives CASSPAQPGSNQPQHF.

With regard to this clonotype: This may be a read error, as it is one base from a much larger clone. The gene calls are TRBV20-1 and TRBJ1-1; D possibly corresponds to TRBD1 (5 bases). Trimming left V 3 bases short and J 5 bases short, with 16 bases between. Germline V gene lookup returns CDR1 DFQATT and CDR2 SNEGSKA (reference sequence). This CDR3 has 14 residues. CDR3 bases: TGCAGTGCTAGGACGACGGCTTGGGGGACTGAAGCTTTCTTT. Its protein is CSARTTAWGTEAFF.

The V gene is TRBV14, the J gene TRBJ2-5; D may be TRBD2 (7 bases). V shed 4 bases and J shed 4 bases, with 19 bases lying between them. The germline gives CDR1 SGHDN, CDR2 FVKESK. This CDR3 spans 16 amino acids. Written as DNA, the CDR3 is TGTGCCAGCAGCCTACAGCCCCCGGGGGGCCGAGAGACCCAGTACTTC. This translates into CASSLQPPGGRETQYF.

The V call is TRBV7-3, the J call TRBJ2-5, with a possible D match to TRBD1 (6 bases). Trimming pared 5 bases from V and 1 base from J, leaving 23 bases between. The CDR3 runs 18 residues. Germline V gene sequence: CDR1 SGHTA, CDR2 FQGTGA. CDR3 nucleotides: TGTGCCAGCAGCCCCGGGGACATCTTCGGTCGGGCCCAAGAGACCCAGTACTTC. Protein sequence: CASSPGDIFGRAQETQYF.

This sequence joins TRBV25-1 and TRBJ2-6; TRBD1 might be the D (5 bases). CDR3 length: 17 residues. The germline V and J ends were trimmed by 3 bases and 1 base, with 13 bases remaining between them. Looked up from germline, CDR1 is MGHDK and CDR2 is SYGVNS. The CDR3 loop reads CASSDKFRVSGANVLTF. In DNA, the CDR3 is TGTGCCAGCAGTGACAAATTCAGGGTTTCTGGGGCCAACGTCCTGACTTTC.